These 2 T cell receptor beta chains were all obtained from the same sample, sequenced in a study of shared clonotypes between healthy human individuals (dated by TCRdb to the early 2020s). The receptor library was made with the immunoSEQ multiplex PCR assay. This immuneACCESS table, as held by TCRdb, lists in-frame sequences with V and J called but not all clones. Of the missing ones, under half trace to an unresolved V gene in checked studies; the others have no known cause. Counted in this sample were some 580,000 clones; approximately 97% of them appeared once. The biggest ten clones account for around 0.057% of the sample. The sequenced sample was naive CD4+ T cells sorted from blood. According to the study, the label for this sample's cell subset or site signals: CD45RA+ positively selected. These TCRs come from a woman in her twenties or thirties in good health.

This chain connects TRBV6-6 to TRBJ2-7, with TRBD2 matching 13 bases. Trimming removed 2 bases from V and 6 bases from J; junction bases left unmatched: 1. Germline-derived CDR1 and CDR2 are MNHNY and SVGAGI (reference sequence). This CDR3 region has 14 residues. The CDR3 sequence: CASSYRTSGSEQYF. The CDR3 DNA reads as TGTGCCAGCAGTTACCGGACTAGCGGGAGCGAGCAGTACTTC.

This chain connects TRBV7-9 to TRBJ2-5; D is undetermined. The J call may not be correct, given that the DNA end is closer to TRBJ2-7. The CDR3 runs 15 residues. Germline CDR1 reads SEHNR; CDR2 reads FQNEAQ (reference sequence). The DNA of the CDR3 is TGTGCCAGCAGCTTACTTTCGGACCCCTCCTACGAGCAGTACTTC. Translated, it gives CASSLLSDPSYEQYF.